A single sample gave rise to the 18 T cell receptor beta chains below, sequenced in a study of cytomegalovirus exposure and HLA in healthy donors. The PCR was carried out with 60 Vbeta primers and 13 Jbeta primers. Clones were read by immunoSEQ multiplex PCR, and TCRdb kept only the in-frame ones, dropping some. The data show about 210,000 clones, around 78% seen once. The sample taken for sequencing was PBMCs. The source of these receptors is a boy aged 5 to 17 in good health and CMV-seronegative.

The chain combines TRBV13 with TRBJ2-7, with TRBD2 identical over 8 bases. The CDR3 has 14 amino acids. V shed 2 bases, J shed 4 bases, and the junction held 4 bases outside the gene matches. CDR1 is PRHDT, CDR2 FYEKMQ, per germline (reference sequence). Written as DNA, the CDR3 is TGTGCCAGCAGCTTAAGCGGGGGAGGATACGAGCAGTACTTC. Its protein is CASSLSGGGYEQYF. The entire variable domain, with the rest obtained from reference TRBV13 and TRBJ2-7, is as follows: AAGVIQSPRHLIKEKRETATLKCYPIPRHDTVYWYQQGPGQDPQFLISFYEKMQSDKGSIPDRFSAQQFSDYHSELNMSSLELGDSALYFCASSLSGGGYEQYFGPGTRLTVT.

This clone has only a few counts. The chain recombines TRBV15 with TRBJ1-1; tentatively, D is TRBD1 (5 bases). This CDR3 has 14 residues. Trimming left V 0 bases short and J 1 base short, with 6 bases between. Germline loops: CDR1 LNHNV, CDR2 YYDKDF (reference sequence). CDR3 coding DNA: TGTGCCACCAGCAGAGATCAGGGGAACACTGAAGCTTTCTTT. Translated, it gives CATSRDQGNTEAFF.

In its sample, this clone was seen once. The chain carries TRBV27 and TRBJ2-1; weak D call: TRBD2 (6 bases). Trimming removed 6 bases at V and 4 bases at J, with 10 bases between. From germline, CDR1 is MNHEY and CDR2 SMNVEV (reference sequence). The CDR3 spans 13 residues. In DNA form, the CDR3 reads TGTGCCAGCAGCCGGGACTCTTACAATGAGCAGTTCTTC. Protein sequence: CASSRDSYNEQFF.

V usage is TRBV13 and J usage is TRBJ1-3; maybe TRBD1 (6 bases). The CDR3 covers 16 residues. The germline V gene has CDR1 PRHDT and CDR2 FYEKMQ (reference sequence). Trimming shortened V by 3 bases and J by 0 bases, and 12 bases separated the two germline ends. The DNA of the CDR3 is TGTGCCAGCAGCTTTGACAGGATAAGCTCTGGAAACACCATATATTTT. Translating gives CASSFDRISSGNTIYF.

The V gene is TRBV5-1, the J gene TRBJ2-7; a weak D match, TRBD1 (6 bases). V shed 1 base and J shed 5 bases, with 13 bases lying between them. CDR1 is SGHRS, CDR2 YFSETQ, per germline. CDR3 size: 14 residues. The CDR3 protein is CASSLWGRGDEQYF. The CDR3 bases are TGCGCCAGCAGCTTGTGGGGCAGGGGCGACGAGCAGTACTTC.

This chain uses TRBV19 with TRBJ2-2; D gene unclear. Deletions cut 5 bases from V and 1 base from J, with 8 bases between. In germline, CDR1 is LNHDA, CDR2 SQIVND (reference sequence). CDR3 length: 14 residues. This CDR3 reads CASSSWLNTGELFF. CDR3 nucleotides: TGTGCCAGTAGTTCATGGCTGAACACCGGGGAGCTGTTTTTT.

The chain carries TRBV20-1 and TRBJ1-5; D unresolved. V dropped 3 bases and J dropped 6 bases, with 3 bases sitting between them. The CDR3 length is 10 residues. Germline V gives CDR1 DFQATT, CDR2 SNEGSKA (reference sequence). Here the CDR3 reads CSASRQPQHF. The CDR3 nucleotides are TGCAGTGCTAGCCGTCAGCCCCAGCATTTT.

The V and J genes are TRBV14 and TRBJ1-4; D is unclear. Germline assignment: CDR1 SGHDN and CDR2 FVKESK. The ends were cut back, 2 bases at V and 7 bases at J, with 17 bases in the middle. The CDR3 loop spans 16 amino acids. CDR3 sequence reads: CASSQINSGTREKLFF. CDR3 DNA sequence: TGTGCCAGCAGCCAAATAAACAGTGGTACTCGTGAAAAACTGTTTTTT.

This clone has just one count. The rearrangement uses TRBV19 and TRBJ2-3; 14 positions match TRBD2. CDR1 and CDR2 from the germline V gene are LNHDA and SQIVND (reference sequence). V was clipped by 7 bases and J by 3 bases; unmatched bases: 3. The CDR3 has 15 residues. The CDR3, as DNA: TGTGCCAGTACAGGACTAGCGGGAGGAACAGATACGCAGTATTTT. Amino acids: CASTGLAGGTDTQYF.

CDR3: CASSFRPSPGTTNTEAFF. Here the CDR3 DNA reads TGTGCCAGCAGCTTTAGACCGAGCCCCGGGACAACGAACACTGAAGCTTTCTTT. The chain joins TRBV11-3 to TRBJ1-1, with D maybe TRBD1 (6 bases). The germline gives CDR1 SGHNT, CDR2 YENEEA. The CDR3 is 18 amino acids. V lost 3 bases to trimming and J lost 1 base, with 21 bases between them.

The V call is TRBV30, the J call TRBJ1-6, with a possible D match to TRBD1 (6 bases). The CDR3 length is 19 residues. Trimming took off 0 bases at V and 4 bases at J, with 22 bases between the two ends. Germline loops: CDR1 GTSNPN, CDR2 SVGIG (reference sequence). The CDR3 coding sequence is TGTGCCTGGAGTGTACGGTCGGAAACGGGACACAGTTATAATTCACCCCTCCACTTT. Translation: CAWSVRSETGHSYNSPLHF.

The chain uses TRBV13 and TRBJ1-2, with 8 bases identical to TRBD1. Germline CDR1 and CDR2: PRHDT and FYEKMQ (reference sequence). The CDR3 has 12 residues. The V gene end was trimmed by 5 bases and the J gene end by 8 bases; junction bases not matched to a gene: 4. The CDR3 sequence: CASSLGDRGYTF. Written as DNA, the CDR3 is TGTGCCAGCAGCCTGGGGGACAGGGGCTACACCTTC.

The V gene is TRBV19, the J gene TRBJ1-5; D not resolved. Trimming removed 5 bases at V and 5 bases at J, with 10 bases between. The CDR3 has 13 residues. CDR1 is LNHDA, CDR2 SQIVND, per germline (reference sequence). The CDR3 DNA sequence: TGTGCCAGTAGTTCCTCCAGGTATCAGCCCCAGCATTTT. Translating gives CASSSSRYQPQHF.

This clone appeared a few times. The rearrangement joins TRBV5-6 to TRBJ2-7; 10 positions match TRBD1. CDR3 length equals 16 residues. Losses at the gene ends were 4 bases for V and 1 base for J; bases not matched to a gene: 8. Germline lookup yields CDR1 SGHDT and CDR2 YYEEEE. CDR3 nucleotide sequence: TGTGCCAGCAGCGATCCAGGGACAGGGGAGTCCTACGAGCAGTACTTC. Amino acids: CASSDPGTGESYEQYF.

CDR3 amino acids: CASSPPWGRASGEQFF. The CDR3, as DNA: TGCGCCAGCAGCCCCCCCTGGGGGAGGGCCTCCGGTGAGCAGTTCTTC. The chain combines TRBV4-1 with TRBJ2-1; 7 positions agree with TRBD2. This CDR3 comprises 16 residues. Trimming took 4 bases from V and 9 from J; bases not matched to a gene: 15. Germline V gives CDR1 MGHRA, CDR2 YSYEKL.

This sequence joins TRBV6-1 and TRBJ1-1; 9 positions agree with TRBD1. This CDR3 is built from 14 residues. The V and J ends lost 6 bases and 1 base, in that order; junction bases with no gene match: 3. Germline values: CDR1 MNHNS, CDR2 SASEGT. The CDR3, as DNA: TGTGCCAGCAGCGCGGGACAGGGGAACACTGAAGCTTTCTTT. It translates to CASSAGQGNTEAFF.

This clone was detected a few times. The rearrangement joins TRBV6-5 to TRBJ2-7, with 8 nucleotides matching TRBD2. The germline V gene encodes CDR1 MNHEY and CDR2 SVGAGI. V was pared by 0 bases and J by 5 bases, with 9 bases of the junction left unmatched. CDR3 size: 16 residues. CDR3 in amino acids: CASSYSNSGSLHEQYF. The CDR3 DNA follows: TGTGCCAGCAGTTACTCGAACAGCGGGAGTCTCCACGAGCAGTACTTC.

This clone was counted once. The chain uses TRBV6-6 and TRBJ2-7, with TRBD2 identical over 7 bases. This CDR3 region has 14 residues. Germline-derived CDR1 and CDR2 are MNHNY and SVGAGI (reference sequence). V dropped 2 bases and J dropped 5; count of bases not matched to a gene: 6. CDR3 bases: TGTGCCAGCAGTTACCCTGGTACTAGCGACGAGCAGTACTTC. This sequence encodes CASSYPGTSDEQYF.